The 4 T cell receptor beta chains in this list originate from one sample, sequenced in a study of identical twins. TCRdb re-called the 5' RACE reads through MiXCR, storing one row per CDR3 protein. Found here are roughly 690,000 distinct CDR3 sequences, around 5.7% of them singletons; the top ten hold around 1.7%. Material for sequencing was naive T cells sorted from blood. The receptors were sampled from a man aged 18 to 35 in good health.

This chain connects TRBV5-1 to TRBJ2-1; TRBD1 agrees at 11 bases. CDR1 is SGHRS, CDR2 YFSETQ, per germline. CDR3 length: 16 residues. V was clipped by 4 bases and J by 2 bases; unmatched bases: 5. The CDR3: CASSHGQGAAYNEQFF. CDR3 in DNA: TGCGCCAGCAGCCACGGACAGGGGGCGGCCTACAATGAGCAGTTCTTC. Using reference TRBV5-1 and TRBJ2-1 for the parts outside the CDR3, the full variable domain is KAGVTQTPRYLIKTRGQQVTLSCSPISGHRSVSWYQQTPGQGLQFLFEYFSETQRNKGNFPGRFSGRQFSNSRSEMNVSTLELGDSALYLCASSHGQGAAYNEQFFGPGTRLTVL.

The chain is built from TRBV6-6 and TRBJ2-1, with D uncertain. The CDR3 runs to 13 residues. The germline CDR1 and CDR2 sequences are MNHNY and SVGAGI (reference sequence). Trimming left V 5 bases short and J 7 bases short, with 12 bases between. The CDR3 is CASSTRTENEQFF. The CDR3, as DNA: TGTGCCAGCAGTACCCGGACGGAAAATGAGCAGTTCTTC.

This clonotype was counted many times. The J gene is TRBJ2-1, the V gene TRBV9; D unresolved. The CDR3 is 18 residues long. Germline values: CDR1 SGDLS, CDR2 YYNGEE. With 2 bases removed from V and 9 bases from J, the gap between germline ends came to 27 bases. The CDR3 here is CASSVNFGGIGDRIEQFF. The CDR3 nucleotides are TGTGCCAGCAGCGTCAATTTTGGTGGGATTGGAGACCGGATTGAGCAGTTCTTC.

In this sample, this clonotype turned up many times. The rearrangement uses TRBV20-1 and TRBJ2-1; 9 bases are shared with TRBD2. The CDR3 sequence is 14 residues long. J lost 4 bases, V lost 6 bases, and 7 bases had no gene match. Germline V lookup: CDR1 DFQATT, CDR2 SNEGSKA (reference sequence). The CDR3 nucleotides are TGCAGTGCGAGCATAGCGGGAGCTTACAATGAGCAGTTCTTC. Its protein is CSASIAGAYNEQFF.